Below, 15 T cell receptor beta chains from the same sample are listed, as sequenced in a study of T cells after posttransplantation cyclophosphamide listed by TCRdb under 2016. Library prep was done by the immunoSEQ multiplex PCR assay. In TCRdb, the immuneACCESS table is reduced to in-frame sequences with V and J assigned. These tables do not hold every clone; where another copy was compared, an unresolved V gene accounts for under half, and the others remain unexplained. In this sample the table shows 30,000 to 35,000 clones, and no singletons are among them. 6.7% of the sample goes to the ten largest clones. Sample: PBMCs. The receptors were sampled from a woman aged 45-65 years in good health and a related stem cell transplant donor.

The V and J genes are TRBV30 and TRBJ2-5; D may be TRBD2 (6 bases). Looked up from germline, CDR1 is GTSNPN and CDR2 is SVGIG (reference sequence). The germline V and J ends were trimmed by 0 bases and 7 bases, with 12 bases remaining between them. There are 13 residues in the CDR3. The CDR3 bases are TGTGCCTGGAGTGTCGGAGGGGTGGGGACCCAGTACTTC. Translated: CAWSVGGVGTQYF.

This clone has a count of ten or more. The V gene is TRBV5-6, the J gene TRBJ2-7; TRBD2 agrees at 12 bases. CDR3 size: 14 residues. V shed 4 bases, J shed 6 bases, and the junction held 5 bases outside the gene matches. The germline CDR1 and CDR2 sequences are SGHDT and YYEEEE. The CDR3 region has the DNA TGTGCCAGCAGCGTGACTAGCGGGAGAGGCGAGCAGTACTTC. Its protein product is CASSVTSGRGEQYF.

This clone was detected ten times or more. The chain couples TRBV29-1 to TRBJ1-1; D is ambiguous. Germline values: CDR1 SQVTM, CDR2 ANQGSEA. The germline V and J ends were trimmed by 6 bases and 10 bases, with 18 bases remaining between them. This CDR3 spans 12 amino acids. CDR3 sequence (DNA): TGCAGCGTCCCTGTCTCGACGGAGGGAGCTTTCTTT. Protein: CSVPVSTEGAFF. Supplemented by reference TRBV29-1 and TRBJ1-1, the full variable domain reads SAVISQKPSRDICQRGTSLTIQCQVDSQVTMMFWYRQQPGQSLTLIATANQGSEATYESGFVIDKFPISRPNLTFSTLTVSNMSPEDSSIYLCSVPVSTEGAFFGQGTRLTVV.

This clone has a count of ten or more. V is TRBV2 and J is TRBJ1-3, with a weak D call TRBD1 (5 bases). Trimming cost V 6 bases and J 2 bases, with 11 bases left between them. The CDR3 runs 14 residues. Germline V CDR1 and CDR2: SNHLY, FYNNEI. The CDR3 DNA is TGTGCCAGCAGCCAGGACACCGCTGGAAACACCATATATTTT. It is translated as CASSQDTAGNTIYF. The variable domain in full, completed from reference TRBV2 and TRBJ1-3, reads EPEVTQTPSHQVTQMGQEVILRCVPISNHLYFYWYRQILGQKVEFLVSFYNNEISEKSEIFDDQFSVERPDGSNFTLKIRSTKLEDSAMYFCASSQDTAGNTIYFGEGSWLTVV.

This clone was seen many times. The CDR3 nucleotides read TGTGCCAGCTCACCACTTGCCAGGGCGAACACCGGGGAGCTGTTTTTT. It codes for CASSPLARANTGELFF. V gene TRBV18 combines with J gene TRBJ2-2; TRBD1 might be the D (5 bases). Germline CDR1 reads KGHSH; CDR2 reads LQKENI. The CDR3 has 16 residues. V was pared by 1 base and J by 0 bases, with 9 bases between.

This clone appeared many times. The CDR3 here is CASSSSATLYNEQFF. DNA of the CDR3: TGTGCCAGCAGCAGTAGCGCGACGCTGTACAATGAGCAGTTCTTC. The chain combines TRBV7-3 with TRBJ2-1, with a possible D match to TRBD2 (5 bases). This CDR3 is built from 15 residues. V was pared by 5 bases and J by 4 bases, with 15 bases between. Germline V gene lookup returns CDR1 SGHTA and CDR2 FQGTGA. Using reference TRBV7-3 and TRBJ2-1 for the parts outside the CDR3, the full variable domain is GAGVSQTPSNKVTEKGKYVELRCDPISGHTALYWYRQSLGQGPEFLIYFQGTGAADDSGLPNDRFFAVRPEGSVSTLKIQRTERGDSAVYLCASSSSATLYNEQFFGPGTRLTVL.

This clone was observed many times. The DNA of the CDR3 is TGTGCCAGCAGCTTAGGCGGTTACAGGGGCGATGAGCAGTTCTTC. This gives the protein CASSLGGYRGDEQFF. V and J are TRBV11-3 and TRBJ2-1; TRBD1 matches at 7 bases. The germline V gene encodes CDR1 SGHNT and CDR2 YENEEA. V lost 1 base to trimming and J lost 8 bases; unmatched junction nucleotides: 8. The CDR3 consists of 15 residues. Complete variable domain (other parts from reference TRBV11-3 and TRBJ2-1): EAGVVQSPRYKIIEKKQPVAFWCNPISGHNTLYWYLQNLGQGPELLIRYENEEAVDDSQLPKDRFSAERLKGVDSTLKIQPAELGDSAVYLCASSLGGYRGDEQFFGPGTRLTVL.

This clone occurred many times. J is TRBJ2-7 and V is TRBV2, with D unclear. Per germline, CDR1 SNHLY and CDR2 FYNNEI. This CDR3 is built from 14 residues. V dropped 5 bases and J dropped 2 bases, with 13 bases sitting between them. The CDR3 reads CASSPPSDTYEQYF. The CDR3 nucleotides read TGTGCCAGCAGTCCACCATCTGACACCTACGAGCAGTACTTC.

This clone was seen many times. V gene TRBV11-3 combines with J gene TRBJ2-2; D is perhaps TRBD1 (6 bases). V lost 5 bases, J lost 3 bases, and 10 bases lay in between. Germline-derived CDR1 and CDR2 are SGHNT and YENEEA. The CDR3 length is 14 residues. The CDR3 sequence is CASSPNRDTGELFF. CDR3 bases: TGTGCCAGCAGCCCAAACAGGGACACCGGGGAGCTGTTTTTT.

The table lists this clone with many counts. The genes are TRBV19 and TRBJ2-1, with 13 positions matching TRBD2. This CDR3 is built from 16 residues. Per germline, CDR1 LNHDA and CDR2 SQIVND (reference sequence). V lost 8 bases, J lost 1 base, and 5 bases stayed unmatched. The CDR3 here is CASGWTSGRSYNEQFF. The CDR3 DNA reads TGTGCCAGTGGCTGGACTAGCGGGAGATCCTACAATGAGCAGTTCTTC. Complete variable domain (other parts from reference TRBV19 and TRBJ2-1): DGGITQSPKYLFRKEGQNVTLSCEQNLNHDAMYWYRQDPGQGLRLIYYSQIVNDFQKGDIAEGYSVSREKKESFPLTVTSAQKNPTAFYLCASGWTSGRSYNEQFFGPGTRLTVL.

This clone occurred many times. The chain is built from TRBV7-2 and TRBJ2-7; 8 bases are shared with TRBD1. V trimming: 4 bases; J trimming: 1 base; junction bases outside the gene matches: 6. Per germline, CDR1 SGHTA and CDR2 FQGNSA. CDR3 size: 15 residues. The CDR3 sequence is CASSSRDRNSYEQYF. The DNA of the CDR3 is TGTGCCAGCAGCTCGCGGGACAGGAATTCCTACGAGCAGTACTTC.

This clone was recorded many times. The chain is built from TRBV2 and TRBJ1-2; 8 nucleotides agree with TRBD1. Trimming at V came to 4 bases and at J to 8 bases, leaving 6 bases not matched to a gene. The V gene's germline CDR1 is SNHLY and CDR2 FYNNEI. The CDR3 length is 13 residues. CDR3 amino acids: CASSGQGPLGYTF. CDR3 nucleotides: TGTGCCAGCAGTGGACAGGGGCCCCTAGGCTACACCTTC.

In its sample, this clone ranks as medium-sized. This chain links TRBV19 with TRBJ1-1, with a possible D match to TRBD1 (5 bases). Trimming removed 5 bases at V and 5 bases at J, with 15 bases between. Germline V CDR1 and CDR2: LNHDA, SQIVND (reference sequence). There are 14 residues in the CDR3. The CDR3: CASSFTGLGTEAFF. CDR3 coding DNA: TGTGCCAGTAGTTTTACAGGCTTGGGGACTGAAGCTTTCTTT.

This clone was counted between two and nine times. The gene calls are TRBV7-3 and TRBJ2-3; 9 bases match TRBD1. Trimming cost V 5 bases and J 2 bases; bases outside gene matches: 5. Germline-derived CDR1 and CDR2 are SGHTA and FQGTGA. The CDR3 contains 15 residues. The CDR3 nucleotides read TGTGCCAGCAGCCAGGGACAGGGTTCCACAGATACGCAGTATTTT. Protein sequence: CASSQGQGSTDTQYF.

There are many counts of this clone. The gene calls are TRBV6-5 and TRBJ1-2; unclear D gene. The length of the CDR3 is 11 residues. V lost 5 bases and J 7 bases, leaving 8 bases between the germline ends. Germline CDR1 and CDR2: MNHEY and SVGAGI. In DNA, the CDR3 is TGTGCCAGCAGTGCCAAGGGTGGCTACACCTTC. Encoded protein: CASSAKGGYTF.